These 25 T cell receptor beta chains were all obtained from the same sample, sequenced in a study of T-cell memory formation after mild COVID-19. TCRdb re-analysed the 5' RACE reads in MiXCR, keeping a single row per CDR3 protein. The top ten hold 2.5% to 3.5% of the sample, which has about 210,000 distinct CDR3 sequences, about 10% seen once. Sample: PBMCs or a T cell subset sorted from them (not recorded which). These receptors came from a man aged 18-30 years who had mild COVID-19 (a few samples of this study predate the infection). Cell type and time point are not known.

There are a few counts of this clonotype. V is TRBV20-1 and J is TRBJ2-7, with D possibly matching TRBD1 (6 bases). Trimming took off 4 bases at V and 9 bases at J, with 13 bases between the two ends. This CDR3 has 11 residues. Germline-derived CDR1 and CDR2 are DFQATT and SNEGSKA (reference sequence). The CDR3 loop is CSAISGAWQYF. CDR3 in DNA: TGCAGTGCTATCTCAGGGGCATGGCAGTACTTC.

The CDR3 nucleotides are TGTGCCAGCAATGAGGGGGTCCTAGATACGCAGTATTTT. Protein: CASNEGVLDTQYF. The J gene is TRBJ2-3, the V gene TRBV28; weak D call: TRBD1 (6 bases). Germline CDR1 reads MDHEN; CDR2 reads SYDVKM. The V and J ends lost 7 bases and 5 bases respectively, with 13 bases between them. CDR3 length equals 13 residues. The whole variable domain, remainder taken from reference TRBV28 and TRBJ2-3, is DVKVTQSSRYLVKRTGEKVFLECVQDMDHENMFWYRQDPGLGLRLIYFSYDVKMKEKGDIPEGYSVSREKKERFSLILESASTNQTSMYLCASNEGVLDTQYFGPGTRLTVL.

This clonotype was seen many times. The CDR3 loop reads CASSQDAAGTFTDTQYF. Written as DNA, the CDR3 is TGTGCCAGCAGCCAAGATGCGGCGGGGACTTTCACAGATACGCAGTATTTT. This sequence joins TRBV4-2 and TRBJ2-3; D is perhaps TRBD2 (6 bases). CDR3 length equals 17 residues. The germline CDR1 and CDR2 sequences are LGHNA and YNFKEQ. The germline V and J ends were trimmed by 0 bases and 2 bases, with 15 bases remaining between them.

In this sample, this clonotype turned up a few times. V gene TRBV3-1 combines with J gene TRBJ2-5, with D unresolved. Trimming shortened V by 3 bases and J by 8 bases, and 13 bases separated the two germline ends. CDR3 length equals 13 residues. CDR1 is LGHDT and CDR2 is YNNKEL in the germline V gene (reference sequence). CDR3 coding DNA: TGTGCCAGCAGCCACCGCAGTCGAAGCACCCAGTACTTC. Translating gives CASSHRSRSTQYF.

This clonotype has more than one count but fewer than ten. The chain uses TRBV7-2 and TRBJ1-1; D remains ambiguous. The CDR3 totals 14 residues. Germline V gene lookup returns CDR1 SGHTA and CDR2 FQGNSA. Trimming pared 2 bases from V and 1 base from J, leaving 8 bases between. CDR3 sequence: CASSLRVRNTEAFF. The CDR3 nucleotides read TGTGCCAGCAGCTTAAGGGTCCGGAACACTGAAGCTTTCTTT. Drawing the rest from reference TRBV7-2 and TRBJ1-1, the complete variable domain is GAGVSQSPSNKVTEKGKDVELRCDPISGHTALYWYRQSLGQGLEFLIYFQGNSAPDKSGLPSDRFSAERTGGSVSTLTIQRTQQEDSAVYLCASSLRVRNTEAFFGQGTRLTVV.

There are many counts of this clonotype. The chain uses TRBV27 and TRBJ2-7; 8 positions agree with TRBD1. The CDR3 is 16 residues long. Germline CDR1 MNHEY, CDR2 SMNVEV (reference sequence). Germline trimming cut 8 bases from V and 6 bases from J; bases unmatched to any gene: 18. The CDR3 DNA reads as TGTGCCAGCCTGAGAGAACCGGGACAGGAGCCCTCCGAGCAGTACGTC. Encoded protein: CASLREPGQEPSEQYV.

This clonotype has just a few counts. CDR3 residues: CSASGLAADTQYF. In nucleotides, the CDR3 is TGCAGTGCTAGTGGGCTAGCAGCAGATACGCAGTATTTT. This chain connects TRBV20-1 to TRBJ2-3, with D perhaps TRBD2 (5 bases). Germline values: CDR1 DFQATT, CDR2 SNEGSKA (reference sequence). V lost 3 bases to trimming and J lost 4 bases, with 11 bases between them. The length of the CDR3 is 13 residues.

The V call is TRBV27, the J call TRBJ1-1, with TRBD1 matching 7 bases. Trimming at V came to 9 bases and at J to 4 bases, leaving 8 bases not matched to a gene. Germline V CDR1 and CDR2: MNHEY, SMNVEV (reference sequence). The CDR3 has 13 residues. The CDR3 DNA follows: TGTGCCAGTTATACAGGGGCAAGCACTGAAGCTTTCTTT. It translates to CASYTGASTEAFF.

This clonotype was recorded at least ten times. In DNA form, the CDR3 reads TGCAGTGCTAGTAGGGGGACGGTCCCTGTCGGCGAGCAGTACTTC. Protein: CSASRGTVPVGEQYF. The chain recombines TRBV20-1 with TRBJ2-7, with D tentatively TRBD1 (6 bases). The CDR3 extends over 15 amino acids. Trimming stripped 3 bases from V and 6 bases from J, with 21 bases between. Germline values: CDR1 DFQATT, CDR2 SNEGSKA (reference sequence).

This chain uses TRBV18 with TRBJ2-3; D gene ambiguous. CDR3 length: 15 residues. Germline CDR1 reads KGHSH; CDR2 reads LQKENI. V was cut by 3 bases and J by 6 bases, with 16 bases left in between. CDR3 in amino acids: CASSPQYFRVDTQYF. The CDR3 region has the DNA TGTGCCAGCTCACCGCAATACTTTAGGGTTGATACGCAGTATTTT. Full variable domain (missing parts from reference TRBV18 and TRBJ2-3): NAGVMQNPRHLVRRRGQEARLRCSPMKGHSHVYWYRQLPEEGLKFMVYLQKENIIDESGMPKERFSAEFPKEGPSILRIQQVVRGDSAAYFCASSPQYFRVDTQYFGPGTRLTVL.

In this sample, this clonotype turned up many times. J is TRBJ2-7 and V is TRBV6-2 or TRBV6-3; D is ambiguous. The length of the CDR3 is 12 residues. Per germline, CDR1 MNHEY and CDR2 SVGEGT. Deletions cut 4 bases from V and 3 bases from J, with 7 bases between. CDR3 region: CASSLDGYEQYV. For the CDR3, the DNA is TGTGCCAGCAGTTTGGACGGCTACGAGCAGTACGTC.

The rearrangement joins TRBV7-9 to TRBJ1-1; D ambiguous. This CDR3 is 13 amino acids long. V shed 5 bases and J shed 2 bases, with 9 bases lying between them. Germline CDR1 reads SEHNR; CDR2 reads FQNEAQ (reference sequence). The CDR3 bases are TGTGCCAGCAGCAGTCAGACCAACACTGAAGCTTTCTTT. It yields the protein CASSSQTNTEAFF.

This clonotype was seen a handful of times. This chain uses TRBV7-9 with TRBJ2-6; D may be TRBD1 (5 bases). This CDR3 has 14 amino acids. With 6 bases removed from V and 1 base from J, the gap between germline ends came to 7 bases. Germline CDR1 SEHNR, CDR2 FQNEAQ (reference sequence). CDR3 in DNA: TGTGCCAGCAGAAAGGGGTCTGGGGCCAACGTCCTGACTTTC. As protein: CASRKGSGANVLTF. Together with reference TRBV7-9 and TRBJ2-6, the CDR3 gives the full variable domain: DTGVSQNPRHKITKRGQNVTFRCDPISEHNRLYWYRQTLGQGPEFLTYFQNEAQLEKSRLLSDRFSAERPKGSFSTLEIQRTEQGDSAMYLCASRKGSGANVLTFGAGSRLTVL.

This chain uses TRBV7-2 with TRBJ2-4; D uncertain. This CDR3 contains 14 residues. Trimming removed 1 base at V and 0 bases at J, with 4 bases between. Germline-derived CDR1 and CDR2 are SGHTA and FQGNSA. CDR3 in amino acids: CASSLDVAKNIQYF. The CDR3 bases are TGTGCCAGCAGCTTAGACGTAGCCAAAAACATTCAGTACTTC.

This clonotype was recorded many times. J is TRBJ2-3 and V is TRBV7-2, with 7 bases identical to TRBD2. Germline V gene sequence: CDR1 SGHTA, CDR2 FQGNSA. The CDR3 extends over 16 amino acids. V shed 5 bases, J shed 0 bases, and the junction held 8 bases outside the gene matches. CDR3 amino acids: CASSPDARGSTDTQYF. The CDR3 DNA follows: TGTGCCAGCAGCCCCGACGCGCGGGGGAGCACAGATACGCAGTATTTT.

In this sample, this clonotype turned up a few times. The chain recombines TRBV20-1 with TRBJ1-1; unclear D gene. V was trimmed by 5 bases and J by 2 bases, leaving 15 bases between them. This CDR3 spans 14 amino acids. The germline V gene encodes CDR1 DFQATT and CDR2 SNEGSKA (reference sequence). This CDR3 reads CSAGIGSANTEAFF. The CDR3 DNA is TGCAGTGCTGGAATAGGGTCGGCTAACACTGAAGCTTTCTTT.

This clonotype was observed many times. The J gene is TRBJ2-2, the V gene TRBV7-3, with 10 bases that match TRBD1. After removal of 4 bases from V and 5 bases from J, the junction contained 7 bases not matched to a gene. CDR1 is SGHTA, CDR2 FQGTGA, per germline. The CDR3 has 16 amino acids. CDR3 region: CASSSWTGGGTGELFF. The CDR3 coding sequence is TGTGCCAGCAGCTCCTGGACAGGGGGAGGTACCGGGGAGCTGTTTTTT.

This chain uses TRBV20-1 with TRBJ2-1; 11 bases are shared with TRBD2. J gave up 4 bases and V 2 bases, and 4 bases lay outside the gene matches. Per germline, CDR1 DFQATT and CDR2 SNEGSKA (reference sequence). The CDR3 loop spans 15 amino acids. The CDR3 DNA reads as TGCAGTGCTAGACGTAGCGGGGGGGATTACAATGAGCAGTTCTTC. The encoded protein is CSARRSGGDYNEQFF.

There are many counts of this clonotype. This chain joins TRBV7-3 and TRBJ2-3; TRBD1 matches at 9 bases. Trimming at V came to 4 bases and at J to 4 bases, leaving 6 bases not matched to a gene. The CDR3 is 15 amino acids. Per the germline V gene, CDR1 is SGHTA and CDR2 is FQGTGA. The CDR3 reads CASSSGTGLADTQYF. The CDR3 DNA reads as TGTGCCAGCAGCTCCGGGACAGGGTTGGCAGATACGCAGTATTTT. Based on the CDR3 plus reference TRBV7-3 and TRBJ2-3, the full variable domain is GAGVSQTPSNKVTEKGKYVELRCDPISGHTALYWYRQSLGQGPEFLIYFQGTGAADDSGLPNDRFFAVRPEGSVSTLKIQRTERGDSAVYLCASSSGTGLADTQYFGPGTRLTVL.

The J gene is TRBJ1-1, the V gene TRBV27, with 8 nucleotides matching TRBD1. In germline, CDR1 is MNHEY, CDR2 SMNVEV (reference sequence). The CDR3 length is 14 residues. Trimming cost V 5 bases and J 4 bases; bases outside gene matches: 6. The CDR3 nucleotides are TGTGCCAGCAGTCCCCCAGGGGGCAGCACTGAAGCTTTCTTT. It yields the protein CASSPPGGSTEAFF.

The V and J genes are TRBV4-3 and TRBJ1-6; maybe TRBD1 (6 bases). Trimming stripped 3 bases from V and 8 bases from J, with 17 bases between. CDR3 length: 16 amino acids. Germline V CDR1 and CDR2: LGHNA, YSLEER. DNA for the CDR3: TGCGCCAGCAGCCAGGCGCAGGGCAGGGGAGATTCACCCCTCCACTTT. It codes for CASSQAQGRGDSPLHF.

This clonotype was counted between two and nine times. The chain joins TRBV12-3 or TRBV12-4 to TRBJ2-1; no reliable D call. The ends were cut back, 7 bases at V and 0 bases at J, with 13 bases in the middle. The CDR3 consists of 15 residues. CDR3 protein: CASTEGRSSYNEQFF. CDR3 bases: TGTGCCAGCACGGAAGGACGGAGCTCCTACAATGAGCAGTTCTTC.

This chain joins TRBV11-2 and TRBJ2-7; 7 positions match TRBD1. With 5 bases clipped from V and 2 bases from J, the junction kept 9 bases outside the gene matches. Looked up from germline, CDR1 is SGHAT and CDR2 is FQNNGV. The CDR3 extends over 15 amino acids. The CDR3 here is CASSTSRDRPYEQYF. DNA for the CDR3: TGTGCCAGCAGCACGAGCCGGGACAGACCCTACGAGCAGTACTTC.

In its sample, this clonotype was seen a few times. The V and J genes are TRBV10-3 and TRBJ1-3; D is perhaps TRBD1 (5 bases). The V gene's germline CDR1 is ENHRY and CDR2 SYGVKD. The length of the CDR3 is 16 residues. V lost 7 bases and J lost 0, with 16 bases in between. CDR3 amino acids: CAINDREVRSGNTIYF. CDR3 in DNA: TGTGCCATCAACGACAGAGAAGTGCGCTCTGGAAACACCATATATTTT.

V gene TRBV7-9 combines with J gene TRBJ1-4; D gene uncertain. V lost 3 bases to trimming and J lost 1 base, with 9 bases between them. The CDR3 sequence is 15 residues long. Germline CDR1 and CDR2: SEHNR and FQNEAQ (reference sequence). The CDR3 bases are TGTGCCAGCAGCTTTGCTCTGGAAACTAATGAAAAACTGTTTTTT. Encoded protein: CASSFALETNEKLFF.